Many counts were recorded for the clone carrying this T cell receptor (beta chain). Its antigen is not known. Trimming shortened V by 4 bases and J by 3 bases, and 12 bases separated the two germline ends. This CDR3 region has 14 residues. Germline CDR1 reads LGHDT; CDR2 reads YNNKEL (reference sequence). The data were taken from a study of CD8+CD57+ T cells in acquired aplastic anemia. Study background: The average for DNA from sorted CD4+ and CD8+ cells was roughly 3 ug.

Study outcomes and limitations: Patients and controls shared just under 30 CD8+ CDR3 sequences. Controls and patients did not differ significantly in CD8+ Simpson's diversity.

Both TCR beta VDJ combination and CDR3 sequence profiling were carried out. Genomic DNA was the template for this profiling. TCRdb ran MiXCR on the reads and lists one entry per CDR3 protein. The repertoire consists of 400,000 to 500,000 distinct CDR3 sequences, with about 70% occurring once and the leading ten covering 4%. The TCR originated in a human donor in good health, serving as a control. Sequences were obtained from sorted CD4+, CD8+, or CD8+CD57+ T cells (not recorded which) from PBMCs. This chain links TRBV3-1 with TRBJ1-2; no clear D gene. CDR3 residues: CASSPLLLDYGYTF. The CDR3 coding sequence is TGTGCCAGCAGCCCACTCTTACTGGACTATGGCTACACCTTC. Full variable domain (missing parts from reference TRBV3-1 and TRBJ1-2): DTAVSQTPKYLVTQMGNDKSIKCEQNLGHDTMYWYKQDSKKFLKIMFSYNNKELIINETVPNRFSPKSPDKAHLNLHINSLELGDSAVYFCASSPLLLDYGYTFGSGTRLTVV.